A selection of T cell receptor beta chains follows, all from one sample in a study of cytomegalovirus exposure and HLA in healthy donors. The table came from immunoSEQ multiplex PCR; TCRdb's copy has only in-frame clones and leaves some out. The sample lists approximately 190,000 clones, 82% occurring once. The sequenced material came from PBMCs. These receptors were collected from a boy younger than 10 in good health and CMV-seronegative. The CDR3 runs from the conserved cysteine through the conserved F or W. Fields, in order: CDR3 length, clone size, V gene, J gene, D gene, CDR3 DNA, CDR3 protein. D genes are given only for firm matches. Size values are once, few and many counts, or a class for expanded clones, and some rows have none.

length: 14; size: .; V: TRBV11-2; J: TRBJ1-2; D: TRBD1; DNA: TGTGCCAGCAGCCCTTCAGGGGGCAGATATGGCTACACCTTC; CDR3: CASSPSGGRYGYTF
length: 14; size: .; V: TRBV11-3; J: TRBJ2-7; D: TRBD1; DNA: TGTGCCAGCAGTCCGGGACAGGGGGCCTGGAAGCAGTACTTC; CDR3: CASSPGQGAWKQYF
length: 14; size: .; V: TRBV10-3; J: TRBJ2-7; D: TRBD1; DNA: TGTGCCACGGGACAGGGAGTCCCTATCTACGAGCAGTACTTC; CDR3: CATGQGVPIYEQYF
length: 20; size: once; V: TRBV12-2; J: TRBJ2-1; D: .; DNA: TGTGCAAGTCGCTTACGGGCTGGGCTAGCGGGGGTAAGCTCCTACAATGAGCAGTTCTTC; CDR3: CASRLRAGLAGVSSYNEQFF
length: 14; size: .; V: TRBV4-2; J: TRBJ1-2; D: TRBD1; DNA: TGTGCCAGCAGCCAAGAGGGGACAGAGGGACCCTACACCTTC; CDR3: CASSQEGTEGPYTF
length: 13; size: .; V: TRBV6-4; J: TRBJ1-2; D: TRBD1; DNA: TGTGCCAGCAGTGAAGACAGGGGAACAGGCTACACCTTC; CDR3: CASSEDRGTGYTF
length: 14; size: .; V: TRBV27; J: TRBJ2-7; D: TRBD1; DNA: TGTGCCAGCAGTACAGGGGTGTCTCGCTACGAGCAGTACTTC; CDR3: CASSTGVSRYEQYF
length: 15; size: .; V: TRBV2; J: TRBJ2-7; D: .; DNA: TGTGCCAGCAGTGATAGCGAACAGGGAATCCACGAGCAGTACTTC; CDR3: CASSDSEQGIHEQYF
length: 13; size: .; V: TRBV7-2; J: TRBJ2-7; D: TRBD1; DNA: TGTGCCAGCAGCTTAGTGGTAGGGACAGAGCCATACTTC; CDR3: CASSLVVGTEPYF
length: 18; size: .; V: TRBV30; J: TRBJ2-3; D: .; DNA: TGTGCCTGGAGTGGTGGGGGGGCGGGGGCTTCTAGCACAGATACGCAGTATTTT; CDR3: CAWSGGGAGASSTDTQYF
length: 16; size: once; V: TRBV29-1; J: TRBJ1-1; D: .; DNA: TGCAGCGTTGACCTGCCCCTGGGCAGGGTCGACACTGAAGCTTTCTTT; CDR3: CSVDLPLGRVDTEAFF
length: 15; size: .; V: TRBV4-3; J: TRBJ2-7; D: .; DNA: TGCGCCAGCAGCCGCACAAGGGGTTTATCCTACGAGCAGTACTTC; CDR3: CASSRTRGLSYEQYF
length: 11; size: .; V: TRBV6-6; J: TRBJ2-7; D: .; DNA: TGTGCCAGCAGCGAGGACTACGAGCAGTACTTC; CDR3: CASSEDYEQYF
length: 15; size: once; V: TRBV7-3; J: TRBJ2-3; D: TRBD2; DNA: TGTGCCAGCAGCTTAGGACTAGCGGGGGCAGATACGCAGTATTTT; CDR3: CASSLGLAGADTQYF
length: 15; size: .; V: TRBV27; J: TRBJ2-5; D: TRBD1; DNA: TGTGCCAGCAACAAGTTGGGACAGGGGCTGAAGACCCAGTACTTC; CDR3: CASNKLGQGLKTQYF
length: 10; size: .; V: TRBV4-2; J: TRBJ1-2; D: .; DNA: TGTGCCAGCGCCGGGGAGGGCTACACCTTC; CDR3: CASAGEGYTF
length: 15; size: .; V: TRBV5-1; J: TRBJ1-2; D: TRBD1; DNA: TGCGCCAGCAGCTTTATTGACAGGGGGTCGGAAGGCTACACCTTC; CDR3: CASSFIDRGSEGYTF
length: 17; size: .; V: TRBV21-1; J: TRBJ2-4; D: .; DNA: TGTGCCAGCAGCATCCCGGGGACTAGCGGGGGGATGGGCATTCAGTACTTC; CDR3: CASSIPGTSGGMGIQYF
length: 15; size: .; V: TRBV6-5; J: TRBJ2-1; D: TRBD2; DNA: TGTGCCAGCAGTCGCGGGGGGGCTGGGAGTAGTGAGCAGTTCTTC; CDR3: CASSRGGAGSSEQFF
length: 19; size: once; V: TRBV11-2; J: TRBJ2-1; D: TRBD2; DNA: TGTGCCAGCTCGGGGGAGGGAAACAGGTTGGAGTGGGGGTTCTGTGAGCAGTTCTTC; CDR3: CASSGEGNRLEWGFCEQFF
length: 16; size: few; V: TRBV9; J: TRBJ2-3; D: .; DNA: TGTGCCAGCAGCGTAGACGCGGGGCAGGTCACAGATACGCAGTATTTT; CDR3: CASSVDAGQVTDTQYF
length: 16; size: .; V: TRBV5-6; J: TRBJ2-5; D: TRBD1; DNA: TGTGCCAGCAGCCGTTATACAGGGGGCGGTAAAGAGACCCAGTACTTC; CDR3: CASSRYTGGGKETQYF
length: 15; size: .; V: TRBV4-1; J: TRBJ2-3; D: .; DNA: TGCGCCAGCAGCCAGCGGGACAGTAGCACAGATACGCAGTATTTT; CDR3: CASSQRDSSTDTQYF
length: 13; size: .; V: TRBV6-1; J: TRBJ2-5; D: TRBD1; DNA: TGTGCCAGCAGTGCGACAGGGTCAGAGACCCAGTACTTC; CDR3: CASSATGSETQYF
length: 15; size: .; V: TRBV7-8; J: TRBJ1-1; D: .; DNA: TGTGCCAGCAGCTTCGGACACCTTGGAAACACTGAAGCTTTCTTT; CDR3: CASSFGHLGNTEAFF
length: 18; size: .; V: TRBV4-3; J: TRBJ2-3; D: TRBD1; DNA: TGCGCCAGCAGCCAAGAAGGAACTCAGGGGGTGGGCACAGATACGCAGTATTTT; CDR3: CASSQEGTQGVGTDTQYF
length: 13; size: .; V: TRBV18; J: TRBJ2-5; D: TRBD1; DNA: TGTGCCAGCTCACTCGGGACAGAAGAGACCCAGTACTTC; CDR3: CASSLGTEETQYF
length: 14; size: .; V: TRBV2; J: TRBJ2-7; D: .; DNA: TGTGCCAGCAGTGAGCAGGGTAGCTCCTACGAGCAGTACTTC; CDR3: CASSEQGSSYEQYF
length: 13; size: .; V: TRBV29-1; J: TRBJ1-3; D: .; DNA: TGCAGCGCCTATCTAGGATCTGGAAACACCATATATTTT; CDR3: CSAYLGSGNTIYF
length: 14; size: few; V: TRBV18; J: TRBJ1-2; D: .; DNA: TGTGCCAGCTCACCACGGGAGGCTAACTATGGCTACACCTTC; CDR3: CASSPREANYGYTF
length: 13; size: few; V: TRBV6-5; J: TRBJ1-1; D: .; DNA: TGTGCCAGCAGTTACCAGGGACTCACTGAAGCTTTCTTT; CDR3: CASSYQGLTEAFF
length: 11; size: .; V: TRBV19; J: TRBJ1-1; D: .; DNA: TGTGCCAGTAGTATTAAGCAAGAAGCTTTCTTT; CDR3: CASSIKQEAFF
length: 15; size: once; V: TRBV6-5; J: TRBJ1-2; D: TRBD1; DNA: TGTGCCAGCAGTGCGACAGGGGGCGCGGACTATGGCTACACCTTC; CDR3: CASSATGGADYGYTF
length: 18; size: few; V: TRBV7-2; J: TRBJ2-7; D: TRBD2; DNA: TGTGCCAGCAGCTTCCGACTAGCGGGGGCCCTTTATTCCTACGAGCAGTACTTC; CDR3: CASSFRLAGALYSYEQYF
length: 16; size: .; V: TRBV4-2; J: TRBJ2-3; D: TRBD2; DNA: TGTGCCAGCAGCCAAGTGACTAGCGGGAGCACAGATACGCAGTATTTT; CDR3: CASSQVTSGSTDTQYF
length: 15; size: few; V: TRBV30; J: TRBJ2-5; D: TRBD2; DNA: TGTGCCTGGAGTGGCCAGCGGGGGGGACAAGAGACCCAGTACTTC; CDR3: CAWSGQRGGQETQYF
length: 15; size: few; V: TRBV28; J: TRBJ1-1; D: .; DNA: TGTGCCAGCAGTTACACCACGACAGGGAACACTGAAGCTTTCTTT; CDR3: CASSYTTTGNTEAFF
length: 12; size: .; V: TRBV27; J: TRBJ1-2; D: .; DNA: TGTGCCAGCAGTTTAAAGGGGGAGCGCTACACCTTC; CDR3: CASSLKGERYTF
length: 16; size: few; V: TRBV9; J: TRBJ2-5; D: .; DNA: TGTGCCAGCAGCGTAGCTGGGGGGATAAGGGCAGAGACCCAGTACTTC; CDR3: CASSVAGGIRAETQYF
length: 19; size: few; V: TRBV28; J: TRBJ1-5; D: .; DNA: TGTGCCAGCAGTTTTACTCGGATAACCCAGGGAGGCAGCAATCAGCCCCAGCATTTT; CDR3: CASSFTRITQGGSNQPQHF